This T cell receptor beta chain appears in the sequencing data of a study of cytomegalovirus exposure and HLA in healthy donors. Amplification used 60 Vbeta primers and 13 Jbeta primers. Original handling: Unique TCR beta chains numbered about 72 million in a later analysis, with around 11 million shared. The method was immunoSEQ multiplex PCR; TCRdb's version includes in-frame clones alone and lacks a portion of them. That table supplies the V and J calls and clone size; D and trimming were determined from the DNA. This repertoire includes 50,000 to 55,000 clones. General observations from the study: TCR beta chain V- and J-gene trimming was linked, in a later analysis, to a missense variant in DCLRE1C. Only CMV serostatus was available as immune exposure information. Upon later analysis, HLA-associated TCR beta chains proved more clonally expanded than other, equally common chains.

Concerning this clone: Its antigen is not identified.

Sequences were obtained from PBMCs. The sequence came from an older woman in good health and CMV-seropositive.

The CDR3 coding sequence is TGTGCCAGCTCACTGCATGCGGGACTGGAGCAGTACTTC. This gives the protein CASSLHAGLEQYF. The chain recombines TRBV18 with TRBJ2-7; tentative D call: TRBD2 (6 bases). V was trimmed by 4 bases and J by 7 bases, leaving 14 bases between them. Per the germline V gene, CDR1 is KGHSH and CDR2 is LQKENI. This CDR3 has 13 residues.